The T cell receptor (beta chain) under discussion was sequenced for a study of molecular identifiers for immune sequencing clone quantification. The CDR3 extends over 13 amino acids. Germline V gene lookup returns CDR1 SNHLY and CDR2 FYNNEI. V shed 6 bases and J shed 5 bases, with 13 bases lying between them. TCRdb reanalysed the PCR reads using MiXCR and keeps one entry per CDR3 protein. Here the sample spans 60,000 to 70,000 distinct CDR3 sequences, 15% to 20% being singletons. The specimen was naive CD8+ T cells from blood, with Jurkat cell RNA spiked in. The subset was: FACS-sorted CD8+CD4-CCR7+CD45RA+ naive T cells. The chain uses TRBV2 and TRBJ2-5; either TRBD1 or TRBD2 may fit D (5 bases each). The clonotype comes from a human donor in good health. Some libraries in this study had Jurkat cell RNA spiked in. The CDR3 spells CASRSQGGETQYF. DNA of the CDR3: TGTGCCAGCAGGAGCCAGGGCGGGGAGACCCAGTACTTC. The full variable domain, its missing parts supplied by reference TRBV2 and TRBJ2-5, is EPEVTQTPSHQVTQMGQEVILRCVPISNHLYFYWYRQILGQKVEFLVSFYNNEISEKSEIFDDQFSVERPDGSNFTLKIRSTKLEDSAMYFCASRSQGGETQYFGPGTRLLVL.